This entry lists 10 T cell receptor beta chains sequenced from one sample in a study of beta chain features in type 1 diabetes. Regarding the study as a whole: Patients with Type 1 diabetes showed moderately but significantly shorter TCRB CDR3s in all four CD4+ subsets.

Sequenced material consisted of expressed TCRB transcripts (all of the isolated RNA was reverse transcribed). The method was immunoSEQ multiplex PCR; TCRdb's version includes in-frame clones alone and lacks a portion of them. This sample has some 640,000 clones, with roughly 13% found just once. For these TCRs, the target antigens are not known. Sequencing was carried out using naive CD4+ T cells from blood. The receptors come from a man aged 18 to 29 with type 1 diabetes.

This clone was detected only a few times. The rearrangement uses TRBV7-2 and TRBJ2-5; a possible D gene is TRBD2 (6 bases). Germline loops: CDR1 SGHTA, CDR2 FQGNSA. This CDR3 region has 14 residues. Trimming cost V 2 bases and J 3 bases, with 10 bases left between them. CDR3 nucleotides: TGTGCCAGCAGCTTACAGGGAGGCGAAGAGACCCAGTACTTC. Its translation: CASSLQGGEETQYF.

This clone has just a few counts. This rearrangement joins TRBV5-1 to TRBJ2-4; D is possibly TRBD1 (6 bases). This CDR3 region has 15 residues. V was clipped by 0 bases and J by 1 base, with 8 bases between them. Germline CDR1 is SGHRS and CDR2 is YFSETQ. The CDR3 is CASSLDTGAKNIQYF. The CDR3 DNA is TGCGCCAGCAGCTTGGATACAGGGGCCAAAAACATTCAGTACTTC.

As regards this clone: Sequence at one end of the junction differs from germline and may be a read error. The V call is TRBV7-7, the J call TRBJ2-5; 10 bases align to TRBD1. CDR1 and CDR2 from the germline V gene are SSHAT and FNYEAQ (reference sequence). This CDR3 has 15 residues. CDR3 protein: CASSFSTGGFGAQYF. As DNA, the CDR3 is TGTGCTAGCAGCTTCTCGACAGGGGGCTTTGGGGCCCAGTACTTC.

This chain joins TRBV7-2 and TRBJ2-1; tentatively, D is TRBD1 (7 bases). Germline V gives CDR1 SGHTA, CDR2 FQGNSA. Trimming removed 4 bases at V and 7 bases at J, with 11 bases between. This CDR3 region has 13 residues. The CDR3 protein is CASSSPGGNEQFF. The CDR3 DNA follows: TGTGCCAGCAGCTCACCAGGGGGGAATGAGCAGTTCTTC.

This clone was picked up one time. V is TRBV30 and J is TRBJ1-5; tentatively, D is TRBD1 (5 bases). Germline V gene lookup returns CDR1 GTSNPN and CDR2 SVGIG (reference sequence). The CDR3 covers 13 residues. Deletions cut 2 bases from V and 6 bases from J, with 11 bases between. The CDR3 is CAWSSPGSQPQHF. The CDR3 DNA sequence: TGTGCCTGGAGTAGTCCAGGGAGTCAGCCCCAGCATTTT.

The sample holds a few counts of this clone. V and J are TRBV9 and TRBJ2-3, with 7 bases aligning to TRBD2. The CDR3 totals 16 residues. J lost 0 bases, V lost 2 bases, and 6 bases had no gene match. Germline CDR1 is SGDLS and CDR2 is YYNGEE. CDR3 DNA: TGTGCCAGCAGCGTTCGGGGGGATACTAGCACAGATACGCAGTATTTT. Translated: CASSVRGDTSTDTQYF.

The V call is TRBV30, the J call TRBJ2-6, with unresolved D. Germline assignment: CDR1 GTSNPN and CDR2 SVGIG (reference sequence). The CDR3 extends over 17 amino acids. Trimming stripped 1 base from V and 0 bases from J, with 13 bases between. As DNA, the CDR3 is TGTGCCTGGAGTGCCGGCTGGGGTGCCTCTGGGGCCAACGTCCTGACTTTC. It translates to CAWSAGWGASGANVLTF.

This clone has just a few counts. The rearrangement uses TRBV7-9 and TRBJ2-7; 9 bases map to TRBD2. V trimming: 11 bases; J trimming: 2 bases; junction bases outside the gene matches: 16. CDR1 is SEHNR, CDR2 FQNEAQ, per germline (reference sequence). There are 16 residues in the CDR3. The CDR3 is CAVGQGEAGGTYEQYF. The CDR3, as DNA: TGTGCCGTAGGGCAGGGCGAAGCGGGAGGAACCTACGAGCAGTACTTC.

This chain connects TRBV7-2 to TRBJ2-7; D is perhaps TRBD2 (6 bases). The germline V gene has CDR1 SGHTA and CDR2 FQGNSA. V was shortened by 5 bases and J by 2 bases, with 16 bases between the two germline ends. CDR3 length: 15 residues. CDR3: CASSTAGTGAYEQYF. CDR3 nucleotide sequence: TGTGCCAGCAGCACCGCCGGGACGGGAGCCTACGAGCAGTACTTC.

This clone turned up a few times. The chain couples TRBV5-1 to TRBJ2-7; 13 bases are a match to TRBD2. CDR3 length: 16 residues. CDR1 is SGHRS and CDR2 is YFSETQ in the germline V gene. The V gene end was trimmed by 4 bases and the J gene end by 0 bases; junction bases not matched to a gene: 4. The CDR3 nucleotides read TGCGCCAGCAGCCGCGGGACTAGCGGGGCCTCCTACGAGCAGTACTTC. It specifies CASSRGTSGASYEQYF. Full variable domain (rest looked up from reference TRBV5-1 and TRBJ2-7): KAGVTQTPRYLIKTRGQQVTLSCSPISGHRSVSWYQQTPGQGLQFLFEYFSETQRNKGNFPGRFSGRQFSNSRSEMNVSTLELGDSALYLCASSRGTSGASYEQYFGPGTRLTVT.